This T cell receptor beta chain was profiled in a study of blood T cell repertoires in COVID-19. Background on the study: Sources were T cells, B-cell-depleted T cells, or PBMCs; the material itself was cDNA or gDNA.

TCRdb's table, derived via immunoSEQ multiplex PCR, lists solely in-frame clones and lacks some. Among around 190,000 clones listed, 80% to 90% were seen once. CDR3 size: 14 residues. Germline V gene sequence: CDR1 MDHEN, CDR2 SYDVKM. Trimming took 3 bases from V and 3 from J; bases not matched to a gene: 4. Regarding this clone: Other DNA sequences in this sample translate to the same CDR3.

The TCR sequence derives from a man between 65 and 79 years old with active or convalescent COVID-19. The chain joins TRBV28 to TRBJ1-2; 7 bases are a match to TRBD1. Sequenced material: peripheral blood. The CDR3 is CASSLSRGYYGYTF. Written as DNA, the CDR3 is TGTGCCAGCAGTTTGTCCAGGGGGTACTATGGCTACACCTTC.